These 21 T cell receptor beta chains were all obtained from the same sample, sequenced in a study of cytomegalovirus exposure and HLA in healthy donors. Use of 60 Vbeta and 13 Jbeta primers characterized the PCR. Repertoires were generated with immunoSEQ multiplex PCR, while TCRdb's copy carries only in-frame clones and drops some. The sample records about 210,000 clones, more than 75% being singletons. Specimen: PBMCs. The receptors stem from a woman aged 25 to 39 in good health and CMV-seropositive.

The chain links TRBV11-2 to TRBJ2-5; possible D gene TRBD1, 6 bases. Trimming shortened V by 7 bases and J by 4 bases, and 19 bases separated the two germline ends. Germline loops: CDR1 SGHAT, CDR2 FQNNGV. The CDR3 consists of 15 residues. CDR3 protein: CASTVQGTLGETQYF. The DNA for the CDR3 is TGTGCCAGCACCGTGCAGGGGACACTCGGAGAGACCCAGTACTTC. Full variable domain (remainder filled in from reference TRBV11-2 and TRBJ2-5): EAGVAQSPRYKIIEKRQSVAFWCNPISGHATLYWYQQILGQGPKLLIQFQNNGVVDDSQLPKDRFSAERLKGVDSTLKIQPAKLEDSAVYLCASTVQGTLGETQYFGPGTRLLVL.

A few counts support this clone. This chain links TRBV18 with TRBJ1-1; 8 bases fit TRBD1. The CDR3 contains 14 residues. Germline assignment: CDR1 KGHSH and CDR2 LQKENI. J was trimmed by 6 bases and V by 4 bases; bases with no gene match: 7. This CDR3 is CASSLAGTGAEAFF. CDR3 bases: TGTGCCAGCTCACTCGCCGGGACAGGCGCTGAAGCTTTCTTT.

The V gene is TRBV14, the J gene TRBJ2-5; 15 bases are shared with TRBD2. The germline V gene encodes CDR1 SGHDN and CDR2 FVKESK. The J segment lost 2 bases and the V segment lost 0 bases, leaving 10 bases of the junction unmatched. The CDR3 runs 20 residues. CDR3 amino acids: CASSQDLGLAGGSQQETQYF. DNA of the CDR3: TGTGCCAGCAGCCAAGATCTGGGACTAGCGGGGGGCAGTCAACAAGAGACCCAGTACTTC.

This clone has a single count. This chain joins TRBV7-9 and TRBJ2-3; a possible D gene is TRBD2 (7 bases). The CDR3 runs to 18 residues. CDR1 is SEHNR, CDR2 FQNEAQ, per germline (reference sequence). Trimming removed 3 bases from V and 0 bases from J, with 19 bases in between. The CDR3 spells CASSFRGAWDASTDTQYF. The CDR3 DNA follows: TGTGCCAGCAGCTTCCGGGGGGCCTGGGACGCTAGCACAGATACGCAGTATTTT. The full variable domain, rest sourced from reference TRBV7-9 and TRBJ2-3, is DTGVSQNPRHKITKRGQNVTFRCDPISEHNRLYWYRQTLGQGPEFLTYFQNEAQLEKSRLLSDRFSAERPKGSFSTLEIQRTEQGDSAMYLCASSFRGAWDASTDTQYFGPGTRLTVL.

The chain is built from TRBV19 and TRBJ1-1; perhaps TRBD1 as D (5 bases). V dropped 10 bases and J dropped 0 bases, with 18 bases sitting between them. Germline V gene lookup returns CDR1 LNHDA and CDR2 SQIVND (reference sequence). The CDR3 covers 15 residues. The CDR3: CATRQLHLMNTEAFF. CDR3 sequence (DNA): TGTGCCACCCGACAGCTCCACCTCATGAACACTGAAGCTTTCTTT.

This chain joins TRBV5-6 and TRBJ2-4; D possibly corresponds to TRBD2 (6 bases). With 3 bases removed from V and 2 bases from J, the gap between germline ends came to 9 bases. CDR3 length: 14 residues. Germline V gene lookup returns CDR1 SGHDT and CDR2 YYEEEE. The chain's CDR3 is CASSSLATKNIQYF. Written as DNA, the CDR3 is TGTGCCAGCAGCTCACTAGCTACCAAAAACATTCAGTACTTC.

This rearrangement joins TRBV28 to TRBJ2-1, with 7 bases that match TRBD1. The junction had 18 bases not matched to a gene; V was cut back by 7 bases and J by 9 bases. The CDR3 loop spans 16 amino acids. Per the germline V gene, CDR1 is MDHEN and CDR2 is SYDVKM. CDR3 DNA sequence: TGTGCCAGCACCTCAAAGGGGACAGCCCGGGACGGTGAGCAGTTCTTC. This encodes CASTSKGTARDGEQFF.

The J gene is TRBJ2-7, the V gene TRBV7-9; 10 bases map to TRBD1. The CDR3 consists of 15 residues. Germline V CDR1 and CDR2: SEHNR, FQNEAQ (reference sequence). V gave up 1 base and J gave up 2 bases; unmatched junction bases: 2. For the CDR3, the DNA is TGTGCCAGCAGCTTAGGACAGGGGGCCACCTACGAGCAGTACTTC. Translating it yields CASSLGQGATYEQYF. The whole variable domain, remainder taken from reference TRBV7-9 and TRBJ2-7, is DTGVSQNPRHKITKRGQNVTFRCDPISEHNRLYWYRQTLGQGPEFLTYFQNEAQLEKSRLLSDRFSAERPKGSFSTLEIQRTEQGDSAMYLCASSLGQGATYEQYFGPGTRLTVT.

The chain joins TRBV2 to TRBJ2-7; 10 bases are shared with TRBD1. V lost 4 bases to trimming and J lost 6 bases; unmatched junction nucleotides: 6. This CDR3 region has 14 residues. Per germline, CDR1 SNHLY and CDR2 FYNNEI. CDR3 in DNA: TGTGCCAGCAGTGGGGGGACAGGGGAGGTCGAGCAGTACTTC. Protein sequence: CASSGGTGEVEQYF.

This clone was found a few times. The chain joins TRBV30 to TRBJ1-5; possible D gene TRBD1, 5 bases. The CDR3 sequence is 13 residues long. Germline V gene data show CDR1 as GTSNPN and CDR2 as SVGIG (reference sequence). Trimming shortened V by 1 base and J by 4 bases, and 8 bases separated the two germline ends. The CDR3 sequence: CAWSGGRNQPQHF. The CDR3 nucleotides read TGTGCCTGGAGTGGGGGGAGGAATCAGCCCCAGCATTTT.

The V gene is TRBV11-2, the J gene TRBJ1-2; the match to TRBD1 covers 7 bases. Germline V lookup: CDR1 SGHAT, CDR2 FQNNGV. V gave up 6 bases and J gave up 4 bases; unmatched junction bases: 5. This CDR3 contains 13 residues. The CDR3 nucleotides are TGTGCCAGCAGGCACAGGGGTATCTATGGCTACACCTTC. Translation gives CASRHRGIYGYTF.

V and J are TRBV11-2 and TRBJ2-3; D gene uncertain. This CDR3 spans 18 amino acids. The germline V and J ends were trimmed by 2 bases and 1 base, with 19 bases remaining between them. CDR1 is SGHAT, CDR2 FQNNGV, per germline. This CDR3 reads CASSLLQTYRYRTDTQYF. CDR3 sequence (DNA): TGTGCCAGCAGCTTACTACAGACCTACCGGTACCGCACAGATACGCAGTATTTT.

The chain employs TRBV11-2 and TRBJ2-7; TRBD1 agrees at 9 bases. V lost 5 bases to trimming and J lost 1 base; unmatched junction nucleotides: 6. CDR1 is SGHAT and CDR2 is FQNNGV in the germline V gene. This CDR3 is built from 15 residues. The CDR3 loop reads CASSGRQGVSYEQYF. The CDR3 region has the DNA TGTGCCAGCAGCGGGCGACAGGGGGTGTCCTACGAGCAGTACTTC. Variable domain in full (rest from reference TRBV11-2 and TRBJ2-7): EAGVAQSPRYKIIEKRQSVAFWCNPISGHATLYWYQQILGQGPKLLIQFQNNGVVDDSQLPKDRFSAERLKGVDSTLKIQPAKLEDSAVYLCASSGRQGVSYEQYFGPGTRLTVT.

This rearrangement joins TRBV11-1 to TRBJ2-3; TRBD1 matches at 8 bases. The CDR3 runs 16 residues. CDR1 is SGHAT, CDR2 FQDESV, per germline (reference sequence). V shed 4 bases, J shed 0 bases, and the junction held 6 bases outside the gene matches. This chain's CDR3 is CASSSRTGMSTDTQYF. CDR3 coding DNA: TGTGCCAGCAGCTCCCGGACAGGGATGAGCACAGATACGCAGTATTTT.

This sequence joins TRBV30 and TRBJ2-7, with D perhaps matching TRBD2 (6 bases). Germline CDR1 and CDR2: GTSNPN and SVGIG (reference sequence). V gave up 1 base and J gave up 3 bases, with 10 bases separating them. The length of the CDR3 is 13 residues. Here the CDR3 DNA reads TGTGCCTGGAGTGCAGCGGGCCTCTACGAGCAGTACTTC. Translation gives CAWSAAGLYEQYF.

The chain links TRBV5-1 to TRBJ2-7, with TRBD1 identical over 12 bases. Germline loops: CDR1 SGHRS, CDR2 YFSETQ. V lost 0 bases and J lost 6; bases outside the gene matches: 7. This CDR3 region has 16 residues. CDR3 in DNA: TGCGCCAGCAGCTTGGGGCTTGGGACAGGGGGCGGCGAGCAGTACTTC. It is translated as CASSLGLGTGGGEQYF.

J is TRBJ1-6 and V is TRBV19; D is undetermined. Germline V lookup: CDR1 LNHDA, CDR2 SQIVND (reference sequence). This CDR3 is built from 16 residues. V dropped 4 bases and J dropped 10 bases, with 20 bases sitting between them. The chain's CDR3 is CASSRSRTPLDSPLHF. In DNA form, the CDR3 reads TGTGCCAGTAGTAGATCTCGGACTCCTCTGGACTCACCCCTCCACTTT.

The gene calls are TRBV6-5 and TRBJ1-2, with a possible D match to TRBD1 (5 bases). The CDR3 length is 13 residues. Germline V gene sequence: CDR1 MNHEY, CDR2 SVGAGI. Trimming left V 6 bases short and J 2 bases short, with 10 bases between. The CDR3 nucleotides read TGTGCCAGCAGAAAAAAGGGGAACTATGGCTACACCTTC. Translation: CASRKKGNYGYTF.

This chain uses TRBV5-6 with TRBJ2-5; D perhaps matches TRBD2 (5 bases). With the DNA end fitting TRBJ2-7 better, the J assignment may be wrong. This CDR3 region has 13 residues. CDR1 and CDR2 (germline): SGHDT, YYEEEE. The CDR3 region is CASSLGESYEQYF. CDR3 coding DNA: TGTGCCAGCAGCTTGGGGGAGAGCTACGAGCAGTACTTC.

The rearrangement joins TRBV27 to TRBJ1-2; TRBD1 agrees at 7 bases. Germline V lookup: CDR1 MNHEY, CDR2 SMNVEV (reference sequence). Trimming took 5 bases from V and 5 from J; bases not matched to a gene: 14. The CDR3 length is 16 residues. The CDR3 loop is CASSPSRTGGGYGYTF. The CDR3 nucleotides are TGTGCCAGCAGTCCCTCCCGGACAGGCGGTGGATATGGCTACACCTTC.

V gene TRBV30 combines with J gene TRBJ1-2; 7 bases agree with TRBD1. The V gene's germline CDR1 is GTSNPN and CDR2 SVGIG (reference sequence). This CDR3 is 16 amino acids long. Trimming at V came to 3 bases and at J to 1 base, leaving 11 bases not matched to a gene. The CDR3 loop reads CAWSDSADRSNYGYTF. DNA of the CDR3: TGTGCCTGGAGCGACTCCGCGGACAGGAGTAACTATGGCTACACCTTC.